What follows are 2 T cell receptor beta chains derived from one specimen sequenced in a study of blood T cells in healthy people across ages. Alongside a J-beta primer mix, a sample-barcoded 5' primer served in a second PCR lasting about 7 to 12 cycles. TCRdb analysed the 5' RACE reads with MiXCR anew, one entry per CDR3 protein. The table shows 700,000 to 850,000 distinct CDR3 sequences, with approximately 53% occurring only once. Sequenced sample: blood. The source is an elderly man in good health.

This clonotype turned up a few times. This chain connects TRBV7-9 to TRBJ1-2, with 9 positions matching TRBD1. V shed 5 bases and J 8 bases; nucleotides not matched to a gene: 6. The CDR3 consists of 13 residues. Germline CDR1 reads SEHNR; CDR2 reads FQNEAQ (reference sequence). CDR3 nucleotide sequence: TGTGCCAGCAGCCGGGGGACAGGGAAAGGCTACACCTTC. It codes for CASSRGTGKGYTF.

This rearrangement joins TRBV5-6 to TRBJ2-1, with D possibly being TRBD1 (5 bases). There are 16 residues in the CDR3. In germline, CDR1 is SGHDT, CDR2 YYEEEE. Trimming pared 0 bases from V and 6 bases from J, leaving 16 bases between. In nucleotides, the CDR3 is TGTGCCAGCAGCTTGGGTGGGGCAAATCCCCGCAATGAGCAGTTCTTC. Protein sequence: CASSLGGANPRNEQFF.